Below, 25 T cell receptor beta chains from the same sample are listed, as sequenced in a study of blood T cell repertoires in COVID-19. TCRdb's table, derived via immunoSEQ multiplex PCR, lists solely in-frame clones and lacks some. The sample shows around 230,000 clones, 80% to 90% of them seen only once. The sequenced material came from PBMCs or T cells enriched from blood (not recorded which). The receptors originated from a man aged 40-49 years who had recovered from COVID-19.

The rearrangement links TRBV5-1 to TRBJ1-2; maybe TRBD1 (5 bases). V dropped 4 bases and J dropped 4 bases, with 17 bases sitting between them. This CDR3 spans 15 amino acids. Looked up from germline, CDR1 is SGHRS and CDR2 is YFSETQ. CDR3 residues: CASSKQADIGYGYTF. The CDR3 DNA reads TGCGCCAGCAGCAAACAGGCGGATATTGGCTATGGCTACACCTTC.

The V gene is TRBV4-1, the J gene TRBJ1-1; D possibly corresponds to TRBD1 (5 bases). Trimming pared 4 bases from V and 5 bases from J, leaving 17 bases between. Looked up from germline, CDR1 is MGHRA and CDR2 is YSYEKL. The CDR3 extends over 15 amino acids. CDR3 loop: CASSLGEGRRTEAFF. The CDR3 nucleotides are TGCGCCAGCAGCCTGGGGGAGGGAAGAAGGACTGAAGCTTTCTTT.

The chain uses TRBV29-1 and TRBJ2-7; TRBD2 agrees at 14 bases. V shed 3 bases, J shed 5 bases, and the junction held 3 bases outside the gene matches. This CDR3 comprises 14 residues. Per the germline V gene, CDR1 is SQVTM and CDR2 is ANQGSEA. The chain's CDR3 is CSVEGTSGSNEQYF. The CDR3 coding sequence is TGCAGCGTTGAGGGGACTAGCGGGAGCAACGAGCAGTACTTC.

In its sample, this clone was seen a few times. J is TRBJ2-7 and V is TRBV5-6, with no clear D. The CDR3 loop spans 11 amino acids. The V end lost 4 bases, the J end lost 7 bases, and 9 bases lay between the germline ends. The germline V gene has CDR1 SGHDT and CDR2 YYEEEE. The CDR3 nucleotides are TGTGCCAGCAGCGCCTCGGAGGAGCAGTACTTC. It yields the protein CASSASEEQYF.

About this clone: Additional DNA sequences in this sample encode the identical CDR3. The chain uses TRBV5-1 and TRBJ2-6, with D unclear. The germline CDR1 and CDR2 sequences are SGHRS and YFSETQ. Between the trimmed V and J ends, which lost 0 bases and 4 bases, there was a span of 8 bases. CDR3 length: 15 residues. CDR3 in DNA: TGCGCCAGCAGCTTGGCCGGAGCCGGGGCCAACGTCCTGACTTTC. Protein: CASSLAGAGANVLTF.

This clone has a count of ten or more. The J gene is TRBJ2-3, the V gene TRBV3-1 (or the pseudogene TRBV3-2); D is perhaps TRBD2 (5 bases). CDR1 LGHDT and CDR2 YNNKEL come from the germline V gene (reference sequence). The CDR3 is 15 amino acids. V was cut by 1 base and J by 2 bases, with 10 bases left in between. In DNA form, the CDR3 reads TGTGCCAGCAGCCAAGTTTCCGGGATCACAGATACGCAGTATTTT. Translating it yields CASSQVSGITDTQYF.

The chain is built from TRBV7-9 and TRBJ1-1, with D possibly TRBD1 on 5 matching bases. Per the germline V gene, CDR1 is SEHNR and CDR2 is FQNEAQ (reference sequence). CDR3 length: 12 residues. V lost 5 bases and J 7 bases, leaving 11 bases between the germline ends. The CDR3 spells CASSLQDIEAFF. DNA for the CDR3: TGTGCCAGCAGCCTACAGGACATTGAAGCTTTCTTT.

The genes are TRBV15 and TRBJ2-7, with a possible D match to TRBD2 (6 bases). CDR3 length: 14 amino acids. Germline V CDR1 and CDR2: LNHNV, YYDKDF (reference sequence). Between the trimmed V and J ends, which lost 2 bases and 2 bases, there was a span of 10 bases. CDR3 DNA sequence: TGTGCCACCAGCAGATCCGGGACTGCCTACGAGCAGTACTTC. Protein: CATSRSGTAYEQYF.

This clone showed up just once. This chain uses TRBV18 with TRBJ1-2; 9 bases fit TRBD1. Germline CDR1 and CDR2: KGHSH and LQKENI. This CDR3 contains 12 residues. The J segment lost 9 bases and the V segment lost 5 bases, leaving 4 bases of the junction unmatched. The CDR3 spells CASSTGTGSYTF. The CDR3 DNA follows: TGTGCCAGCTCAACAGGGACAGGGAGCTACACCTTC. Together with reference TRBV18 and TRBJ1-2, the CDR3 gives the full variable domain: NAGVMQNPRHLVRRRGQEARLRCSPMKGHSHVYWYRQLPEEGLKFMVYLQKENIIDESGMPKERFSAEFPKEGPSILRIQQVVRGDSAAYFCASSTGTGSYTFGSGTRLTVV.

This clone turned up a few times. The CDR3 region has the DNA TGTGCCAGCAACCGGGACAGGGACGGCTACACCTTC. Translating it yields CASNRDRDGYTF. The chain employs TRBV2 and TRBJ1-2, with 9 bases matching TRBD1. This CDR3 region has 12 residues. Trimming took 7 bases from V and 8 from J; bases not matched to a gene: 5. The germline CDR1 and CDR2 sequences are SNHLY and FYNNEI.

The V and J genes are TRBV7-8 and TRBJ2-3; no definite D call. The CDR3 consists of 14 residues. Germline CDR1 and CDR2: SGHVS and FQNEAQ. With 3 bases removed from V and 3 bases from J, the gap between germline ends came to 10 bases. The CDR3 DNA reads TGTGCCAGCAGCTTTCTATCCGGGACAGATACGCAGTATTTT. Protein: CASSFLSGTDTQYF.

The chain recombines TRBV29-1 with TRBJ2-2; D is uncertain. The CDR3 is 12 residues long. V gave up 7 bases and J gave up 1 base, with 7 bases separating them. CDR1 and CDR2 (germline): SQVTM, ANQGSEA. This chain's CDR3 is CSAEMNTGELFF. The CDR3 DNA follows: TGCAGCGCCGAGATGAACACCGGGGAGCTGTTTTTT.

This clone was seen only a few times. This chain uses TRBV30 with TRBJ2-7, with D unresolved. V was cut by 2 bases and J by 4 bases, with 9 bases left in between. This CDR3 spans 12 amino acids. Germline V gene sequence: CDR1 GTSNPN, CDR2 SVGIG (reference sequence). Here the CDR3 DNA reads TGTGCCTGGAGTCCCCAGGATTACGAGCAGTACTTC. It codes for CAWSPQDYEQYF.

CDR3 in amino acids: CASSLTYTGPRSYEQYF. The CDR3 nucleotides are TGTGCCAGCAGCCTAACTTACACAGGGCCTCGGTCCTACGAGCAGTACTTC. The rearrangement joins TRBV14 to TRBJ2-7; maybe TRBD1 (6 bases). The germline gives CDR1 SGHDN, CDR2 FVKESK. The CDR3 is 17 residues long. V was clipped by 4 bases and J by 1 base, with 20 bases between them.

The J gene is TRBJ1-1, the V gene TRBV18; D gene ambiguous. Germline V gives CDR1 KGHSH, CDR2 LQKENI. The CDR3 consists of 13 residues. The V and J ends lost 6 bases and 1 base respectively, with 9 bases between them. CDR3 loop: CASSSRGNTEAFF. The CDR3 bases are TGTGCCAGCTCGTCCCGGGGGAACACTGAAGCTTTCTTT.

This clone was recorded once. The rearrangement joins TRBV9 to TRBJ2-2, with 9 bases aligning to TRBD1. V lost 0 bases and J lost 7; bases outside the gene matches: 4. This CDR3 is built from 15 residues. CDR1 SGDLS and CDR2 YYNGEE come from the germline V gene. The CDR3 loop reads CASSVGTGAGGELFF. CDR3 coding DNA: TGTGCCAGCAGCGTAGGGACAGGGGCAGGCGGGGAGCTGTTTTTT.

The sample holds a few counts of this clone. DNA for the CDR3: TGTGCCAGCAGCTTGGGAGATATTAGCAATCAGCCCCAGCATTTT. Its protein product is CASSLGDISNQPQHF. The chain uses TRBV5-5 and TRBJ1-5; the D is unclear. V lost 0 bases and J lost 0, with 7 bases in between. The CDR3 sequence is 15 residues long. Per germline, CDR1 SGHKS and CDR2 YYEKEE (reference sequence).

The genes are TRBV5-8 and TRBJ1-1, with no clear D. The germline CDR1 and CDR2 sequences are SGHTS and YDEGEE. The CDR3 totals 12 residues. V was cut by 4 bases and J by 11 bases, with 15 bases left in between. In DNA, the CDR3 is TGTGCCAGCAGCCTCAGTACTAGTCGGGCTTTCTTT. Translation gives CASSLSTSRAFF.

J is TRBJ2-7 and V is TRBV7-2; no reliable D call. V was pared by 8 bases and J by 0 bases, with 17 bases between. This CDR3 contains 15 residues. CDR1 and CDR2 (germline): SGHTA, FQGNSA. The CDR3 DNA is TGTGCCAGCCGGCTACCAGGTTCCAGCTCCTACGAGCAGTACTTC. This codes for CASRLPGSSSYEQYF. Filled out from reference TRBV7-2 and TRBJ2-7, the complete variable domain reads GAGVSQSPSNKVTEKGKDVELRCDPISGHTALYWYRQSLGQGLEFLIYFQGNSAPDKSGLPSDRFSAERTGGSVSTLTIQRTQQEDSAVYLCASRLPGSSSYEQYFGPGTRLTVT.

CDR3 nucleotides: TGTGCCAGCAGCCAGGGCAGGGGCTCCTATAATTCACCCCTCCACTTT. Translation: CASSQGRGSYNSPLHF. The V gene is TRBV5-6, the J gene TRBJ1-6; D perhaps matches TRBD1 (6 bases). Germline values: CDR1 SGHDT, CDR2 YYEEEE. The V gene lost 4 bases and the J gene lost 0 bases, with 11 bases spanning the gap. CDR3 length: 16 amino acids.

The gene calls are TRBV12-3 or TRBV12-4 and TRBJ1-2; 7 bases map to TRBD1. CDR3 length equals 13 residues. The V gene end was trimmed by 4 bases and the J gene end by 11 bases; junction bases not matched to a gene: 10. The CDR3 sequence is CASSSQTGQEYTF. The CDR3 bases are TGTGCCAGCAGTTCCCAAACCGGACAGGAATACACCTTC.

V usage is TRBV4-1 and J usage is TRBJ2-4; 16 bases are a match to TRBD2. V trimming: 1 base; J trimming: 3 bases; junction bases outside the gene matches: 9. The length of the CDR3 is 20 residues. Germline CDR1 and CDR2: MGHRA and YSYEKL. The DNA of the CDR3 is TGCGCCAGCAGCCAAGTTGGGACTAGCGGGAGGGCCGTTGACAAAAACATTCAGTACTTC. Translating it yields CASSQVGTSGRAVDKNIQYF.

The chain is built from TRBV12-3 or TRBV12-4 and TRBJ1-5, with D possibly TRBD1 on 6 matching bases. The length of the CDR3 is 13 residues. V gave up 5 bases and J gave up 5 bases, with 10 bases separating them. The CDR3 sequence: CASSIQGYQPQHF. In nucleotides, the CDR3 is TGTGCCAGCAGTATCCAGGGGTATCAGCCCCAGCATTTT.

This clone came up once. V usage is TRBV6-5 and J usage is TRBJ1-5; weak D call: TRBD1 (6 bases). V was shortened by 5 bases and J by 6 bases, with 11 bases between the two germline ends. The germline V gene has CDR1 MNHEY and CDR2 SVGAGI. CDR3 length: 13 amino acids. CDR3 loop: CASSNTGTQPQHF. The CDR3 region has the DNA TGTGCCAGCAGTAATACAGGGACTCAGCCCCAGCATTTT.

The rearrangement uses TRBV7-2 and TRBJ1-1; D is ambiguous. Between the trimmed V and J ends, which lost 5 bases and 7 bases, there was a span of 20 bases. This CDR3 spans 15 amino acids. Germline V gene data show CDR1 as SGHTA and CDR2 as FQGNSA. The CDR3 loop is CASSLKLLNLGEAFF. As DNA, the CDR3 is TGTGCCAGCAGCCTTAAACTCTTGAACCTCGGTGAAGCTTTCTTT.